Listed below are T cell receptor beta chains from one sample, sequenced in a study of cytomegalovirus exposure and HLA in healthy donors. The protocol was immunoSEQ multiplex PCR, while the TCRdb copy is restricted to in-frame clones and leaves out a portion. The sample lists about 56,000 clones, about 96% occurring once. Sequences were obtained from PBMCs. All receptors come from a woman under 30 in good health and CMV-seronegative. Each CDR3 is given with its conserved first and last residue. Fields, in order: V gene, D gene, J gene, clone size, CDR3 DNA, CDR3 protein. D genes are given only for firm matches. Part of the rows lack a size; the others show once, few, many or a class for expanded clones.

TRBV15	.	TRBJ2-1	.	TGTGCCACCAGACAGGGTTGGGACAATGAGCAGTTCTTC	CATRQGWDNEQFF
TRBV7-9	.	TRBJ1-1	once	TGTGCCAGCAGCCACACCGGGGATCCGAGCACTGAAGCTTTCTTT	CASSHTGDPSTEAFF
TRBV7-9	.	TRBJ2-7	once	TGTGCCAGCAGCTTAGGCACAGGGCGGGCCTACGAGCAGTACTTC	CASSLGTGRAYEQYF
TRBV30	.	TRBJ1-5	.	TGTGCCTGGAGTGTATCCCCCGCGCGGCCCCAGCATTTT	CAWSVSPARPQHF
TRBV5-4	TRBD2	TRBJ2-3	.	TGTGCCAGCAGCCCACAGGACGGGGGGGATACGCAGTATTTT	CASSPQDGGDTQYF
TRBV6-6	TRBD1	TRBJ1-5	.	TGTGCCAGCAGTTACGGACAGGGCAATCAGCCCCAGCATTTT	CASSYGQGNQPQHF
TRBV7-2	.	TRBJ2-7	.	TGTGCCAGCAGCGCACACAGGGAGGGAGGGCAGTACTTC	CASSAHREGGQYF
TRBV19	.	TRBJ1-1	.	TGTGCCAGTAGGAAAGGGGCAGGGGCGGGGAACACTGAAGCTTTCTTT	CASRKGAGAGNTEAFF
TRBV28	.	TRBJ2-5	.	TGTGCCAGCAGTTCCGTCCACGGTGAGACCCAGTACTTC	CASSSVHGETQYF
TRBV7-8	.	TRBJ1-2	once	TGTGCCAGCAGCTTAGTAGCCGGGGGAAATGGCTACACCTTC	CASSLVAGGNGYTF
TRBV5-6	TRBD1	TRBJ1-2	.	TGTGCCAGCAGCCCGAAGGCAGGGGGCGCGTTCAGCTATGGCTACACCTTC	CASSPKAGGAFSYGYTF
TRBV18	TRBD1	TRBJ1-1	.	TGTGCCAGCTCCCCAACGGGAAGGGGGCTTGAAAACACTGAAGCTTTCTTT	CASSPTGRGLENTEAFF
TRBV4-2	.	TRBJ2-7	.	TGTGCCAGCAGCCAGGCGGGGTTAGGCGGAGTTCTGTACTTC	CASSQAGLGGVLYF
TRBV2	.	TRBJ1-1	.	TGTGCCAGCACCGTGGGGGGATGGGACACTGAAGCTTTCTTT	CASTVGGWDTEAFF
TRBV4-1	.	TRBJ2-7	.	TGCGCCAGCAGTAGATCCAGGGCGGGGCCCGAGCAGTACTTC	CASSRSRAGPEQYF
TRBV5-1	TRBD2	TRBJ2-2	.	TGCGCCAGCAGCCCCCGGACTAGCGGGAGAAGCGGGGAGCTGTTTTTT	CASSPRTSGRSGELFF
TRBV5-1	.	TRBJ2-7	.	TGCGCCAGCAGCTTGGAGTGGAGAGCTTACGAGCAGTACTTC	CASSLEWRAYEQYF
TRBV7-6	.	TRBJ1-4	.	TGTGGCAGCAGCTTGGGGGGGCTTGGTAATGAAAAACTGTTTTTT	CGSSLGGLGNEKLFF
TRBV6-1	.	TRBJ1-1	.	TGTGCCAGCTCCTTGGGGGAGGGCACTGAAGCTTTCTTT	CASSLGEGTEAFF
TRBV4-1	TRBD2	TRBJ2-3	.	TGCGCCAGCAGCCAAGTCGGGGGGGTGGCGAAATCTTTAGGCACAGATACGCAGTATTTT	CASSQVGGVAKSLGTDTQYF
TRBV7-6	.	TRBJ1-3	once	TGTGGCAGCAGCCGCACCGGGTCCTCTGGAAACACCATATATTTT	CGSSRTGSSGNTIYF
TRBV6-1	.	TRBJ1-1	.	TGTGCCAGCTCGCCGCCGGGCACTGAAGCTTTCTTT	CASSPPGTEAFF
TRBV29-1	.	TRBJ1-4	.	TGCAGCGTTGAAGACAGGGGATTGGTGTTTTTT	CSVEDRGLVFF
TRBV18	TRBD2	TRBJ2-6	.	TGTGCCAGCTCACCTTATCCCGTACTAGCGGGCTCTGGGGCCAACGTCCTGACTTTC	CASSPYPVLAGSGANVLTF
TRBV7-9	.	TRBJ1-1	.	TGTGCCAGCAGCTTAGTCCCACAGGGCCCCAACACTGAAGCTTTCTTT	CASSLVPQGPNTEAFF
TRBV6-5	.	TRBJ1-1	.	TGTGCCAGCACCCAAGGCAGGGTTGGCACTGAAGCTTTCTTT	CASTQGRVGTEAFF
TRBV6-5	TRBD1	TRBJ2-7	.	TGTGCCAGCAGACGACAGGGGGGGTACGAGCAGTACTTC	CASRRQGGYEQYF
TRBV5-4	.	TRBJ2-7	.	TGTGCCAGCAGCTTGGGCCCCCCCCCAGGGGCCAGCTACGAGCAGTACTTC	CASSLGPPPGASYEQYF
TRBV19	TRBD1	TRBJ2-5	.	TGTGCCAGTAGTATTGGGACAGGTTCGGGGGAAGAGACCCAGTACTTC	CASSIGTGSGEETQYF
TRBV4-3	TRBD2	TRBJ2-3	.	TGCGCCAGCAGCCGAACTAGCGGGGACGAACCTAGCACAGATACGCAGTATTTT	CASSRTSGDEPSTDTQYF
TRBV10-1	TRBD2	TRBJ2-1	.	TGCGCCAGCAGTGAGTGGGGAGCGGGGAACAATGAGCAGTTCTTC	CASSEWGAGNNEQFF
TRBV4-2	.	TRBJ2-2	.	TGTGCCAGCAGCCAAGCCAGGGTGGGGGAGCTGTTTTTT	CASSQARVGELFF
TRBV28	TRBD1	TRBJ2-2	.	TGTGCCAACGCCAAACCGGGACAGGGGGTCGGGGAGCTGTTTTTT	CANAKPGQGVGELFF
TRBV11-2	.	TRBJ2-1	.	TGTGCCAGCAGCTTAGGCGTCAACAATGAGCAGTTCTTC	CASSLGVNNEQFF
TRBV7-9	TRBD2	TRBJ2-1	.	TGTGCCAGCAGCTTAGGGGAGGGAGTCGGTGAGCAGTTCTTC	CASSLGEGVGEQFF
TRBV7-2	.	TRBJ2-7	.	TGTGCCAGCAGCTTAGCACGGGGAGCCTACGAGCAGTACTTC	CASSLARGAYEQYF
TRBV2	.	TRBJ2-4	few	TGTGCCAGCAGTGAACTGCAGGCCCCAAACATTCAGTACTTC	CASSELQAPNIQYF
TRBV4-2	TRBD2	TRBJ2-2	.	TGTGCCAGCAGCCATGCCAAGGGTAGCGGGAGGGGGGGCACCGGGGAGCTGTTTTTT	CASSHAKGSGRGGTGELFF
TRBV11-2	.	TRBJ2-1	.	TGTGCCAGCAGCCAGTGGGGGCTCGGTGAGCAGTTCTTC	CASSQWGLGEQFF
TRBV7-9	.	TRBJ1-1	.	TGTGCCAGCAGCTTTGGGGCGAACACTGAAGCTTTCTTT	CASSFGANTEAFF
TRBV28	.	TRBJ1-2	.	TGTGCCAGCAGTCCCTACAGTCATGGCTACACCTTC	CASSPYSHGYTF
TRBV12-5	.	TRBJ2-1	.	TGTGCTAGTGGTGGAGGGTCCTACAATGAGCAGTTCTTC	CASGGGSYNEQFF
TRBV15	TRBD1	TRBJ2-2	.	TGTGCCACCAGCAATCCCCCCAGGGGGCTTGTCGGGGAGCTGTTTTTT	CATSNPPRGLVGELFF
TRBV6-4	.	TRBJ1-3	.	TGTGCCAGCAGTGGCCAGGGATCTTTGGGAAACACCATATATTTT	CASSGQGSLGNTIYF
TRBV5-1	TRBD1	TRBJ1-4	.	TGCGCCAGCAGCTTGGCCGCGCAGGGGGGCGAAAAACTGTTTTTT	CASSLAAQGGEKLFF
TRBV19	.	TRBJ1-5	.	TGTGCCAGTAGTTGGGGCCTCCATAGCAATCAGCCCCAGCATTTT	CASSWGLHSNQPQHF
TRBV19	TRBD2	TRBJ2-1	.	TGTGCCAGTAGCCCCCGACTAGCGGGGATTAGCTACAATGAGCAGTTCTTC	CASSPRLAGISYNEQFF
TRBV18	.	TRBJ2-1	.	TGTGCCAGCTCCCCCGGAGGAGGGGCCTACAATGAGCAGTTCTTC	CASSPGGGAYNEQFF
TRBV27	TRBD2	TRBJ2-1	.	TGTGCCAGCAGTTTTAGCGGGAGGGCCGTCAATGAGCAGTTCTTC	CASSFSGRAVNEQFF
TRBV5-4	TRBD2	TRBJ2-5	.	TGTGCCAGCAGCTTGGGGACTAGCGGGGGGGGTAAGGAGACCCAGTACTTC	CASSLGTSGGGKETQYF